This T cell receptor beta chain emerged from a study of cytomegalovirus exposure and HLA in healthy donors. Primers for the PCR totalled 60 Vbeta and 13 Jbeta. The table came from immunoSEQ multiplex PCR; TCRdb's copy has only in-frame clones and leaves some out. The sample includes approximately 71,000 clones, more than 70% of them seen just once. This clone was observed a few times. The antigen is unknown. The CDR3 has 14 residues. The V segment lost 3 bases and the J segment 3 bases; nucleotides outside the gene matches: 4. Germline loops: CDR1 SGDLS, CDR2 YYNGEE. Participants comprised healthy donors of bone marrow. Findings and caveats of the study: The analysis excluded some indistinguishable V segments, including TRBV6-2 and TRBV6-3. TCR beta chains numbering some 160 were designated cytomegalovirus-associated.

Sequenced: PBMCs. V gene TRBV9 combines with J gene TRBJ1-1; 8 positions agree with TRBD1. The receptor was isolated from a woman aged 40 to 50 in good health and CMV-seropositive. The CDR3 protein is CASSAQGAHTEAFF. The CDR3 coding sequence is TGTGCCAGCAGCGCGCAGGGGGCGCACACTGAAGCTTTCTTT.